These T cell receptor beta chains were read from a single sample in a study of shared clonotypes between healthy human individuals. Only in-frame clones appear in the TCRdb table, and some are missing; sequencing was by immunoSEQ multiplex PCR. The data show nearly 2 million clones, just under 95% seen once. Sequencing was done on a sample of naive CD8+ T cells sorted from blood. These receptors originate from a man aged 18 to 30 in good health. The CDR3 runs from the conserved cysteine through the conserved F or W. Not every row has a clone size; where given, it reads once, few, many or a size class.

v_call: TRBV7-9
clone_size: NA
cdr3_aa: CASSRDRAYNEQFF

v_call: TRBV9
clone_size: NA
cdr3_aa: CASARTNTGELFF

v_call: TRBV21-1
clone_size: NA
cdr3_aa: CASSKSRVKYGYTF

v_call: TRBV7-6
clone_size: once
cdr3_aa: CASSHAGLGINEQFF

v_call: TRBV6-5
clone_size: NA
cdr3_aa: CASSYYDGSTDTQYF

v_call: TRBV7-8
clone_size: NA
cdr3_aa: CASSLFQTGPKNYGYTF

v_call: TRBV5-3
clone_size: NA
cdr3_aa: CARSLRYGYTF

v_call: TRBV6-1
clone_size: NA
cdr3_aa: CASSEAVPISYEQYF

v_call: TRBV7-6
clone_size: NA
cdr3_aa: CASSLISGEGRRSSYNEQFF

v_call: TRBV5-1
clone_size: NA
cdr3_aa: CASSWEGGSTEAFF

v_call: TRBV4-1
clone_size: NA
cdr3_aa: CASSRDSPLHF

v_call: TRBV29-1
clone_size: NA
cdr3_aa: CSVGAGTTYEQYF

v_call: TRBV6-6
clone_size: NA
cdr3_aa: CASRERVREEQYF

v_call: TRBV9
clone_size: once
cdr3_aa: CASSVGTDAYEQYF

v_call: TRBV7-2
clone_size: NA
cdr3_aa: CASSGYEQYF

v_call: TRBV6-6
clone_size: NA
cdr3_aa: CASSYIPGQGGAEAFF